This T cell receptor (beta chain) was identified during a study of T cells expressing NK-cell markers. Findings of the study overall: In several donors, dominant clonotypes made up about 25-60.1% of CD3+CD56-NKG2C+ cells. Of CD8+ T cells, about 1.0-7.5% belonged to dominant NKG2C+ clonotypes in roughly 6 donors.

With regard to this clonotype: The antigen is undetermined.

From the 5' RACE reads, TCRdb lists one entry per CDR3 protein and no DNA. The listing records about 160,000 distinct CDR3 sequences. The germline V gene encodes CDR1 DFQATT and CDR2 SNEGSKA (reference sequence). The CDR3 extends over 13 amino acids. The rearrangement uses TRBV20-1 and TRBJ2-5; TCRdb returns TRBD1, unconfirmable since there is no DNA. Specimen: blood T cells: a sorted CD56 or NKG2C T cell subset, CD4+ or CD8+ T cells, or bulk PBMC T cells (not recorded which). This clonotype was obtained from a man between 18 and 69 years old in good health. CDR3 loop: CSARGDAPGTQYF.